A selection of T cell receptor beta chains follows, all from one sample in a study of T cell responses to AZD1222 COVID-19 vaccine. Clones were sequenced by immunoSEQ multiplex PCR, and TCRdb holds only the in-frame ones, with some missing. Found here are about 100,000 clones, about 87% of them singletons; the top ten hold around 2%. The sequencing used peripheral blood, collected on day 0 of AZD1222 vaccination. These receptors were collected from an adult in good health. Both conserved end residues are part of each CDR3. D genes are given only for firm matches. Part of the rows lack a size; the others show once, few, many or a class for expanded clones.

v_call,d_call,clone_size,j_call,cdr3_aa,cdr3_nt
TRBV4-2,-,-,TRBJ1-6,CASRLGGGLRENSPLHF,TGTGCCAGCAGACTCGGGGGGGGGCTCAGAGAAAATTCACCCCTCCACTTT
TRBV7-2,TRBD1,once,TRBJ2-3,CASSSGQGALGDTQYF,TGTGCCAGCAGCTCAGGACAGGGGGCATTGGGAGATACGCAGTATTTT
TRBV6-5,TRBD1,few,TRBJ1-1,CASSYRQGYTEAFF,TGTGCCAGCAGTTACCGACAGGGGTACACTGAAGCTTTCTTT
TRBV30,TRBD1,-,TRBJ2-1,CAWSARTGWSEQFF,TGTGCCTGGAGTGCCCGGACAGGGTGGAGTGAGCAGTTCTTC
TRBV11-2,TRBD1,-,TRBJ2-5,CASSLPTGTRQETQYF,TGTGCCAGCAGCCTCCCGACAGGGACGAGACAAGAGACCCAGTACTTC
TRBV19,-,-,TRBJ1-6,CASSIDGAQGNSPLHF,TGTGCCAGTAGTATAGACGGGGCCCAGGGGAATTCACCCCTCCACTTT
TRBV5-1,-,once,TRBJ2-3,CASSPYGAGTDTQYF,TGCGCCAGCAGTCCGTATGGGGCAGGCACAGATACGCAGTATTTT
TRBV28,TRBD1,-,TRBJ2-7,CASSLGNRGEQYF,TGTGCCAGCAGTTTGGGGAACAGGGGCGAGCAGTACTTC
TRBV6-2/TRBV6-3,-,-,TRBJ1-1,CASSFLQGHPNTEAFF,TGTGCCAGCAGTTTCTTACAAGGGCACCCAAACACTGAAGCTTTCTTT
TRBV28,TRBD1,-,TRBJ1-5,CASSSRTGGNQPQHF,TGTGCCAGCAGTTCAAGGACAGGGGGCAATCAGCCCCAGCATTTT
TRBV10-3,-,-,TRBJ1-5,CAISQNFGGVRSNQPQHF,TGTGCCATCAGTCAAAATTTCGGAGGGGTTAGAAGCAATCAGCCCCAGCATTTT
TRBV6-5,TRBD2,-,TRBJ2-1,CASTPGTSGYNEQFF,TGTGCCAGCACCCCCGGGACTAGCGGATACAATGAGCAGTTCTTC
TRBV4-1,TRBD1,-,TRBJ2-7,CASTSRYRGREILIYEQYF,TGCGCCAGCACCTCTCGGTACAGGGGACGTGAAATCCTTATCTACGAGCAGTACTTC
TRBV7-2,-,-,TRBJ2-7,CASSLSQGWEQYF,TGTGCCAGCAGCTTGTCCCAGGGATGGGAGCAGTACTTC
TRBV27,TRBD1,-,TRBJ1-2,CASSPLGQAAYYGYTF,TGTGCCAGCAGTCCGCTCGGACAGGCAGCTTACTATGGCTACACCTTC
TRBV29-1,-,-,TRBJ1-1,CSVVRVMNTEAFF,TGCAGCGTTGTTCGGGTTATGAACACTGAAGCTTTCTTT
TRBV19,-,-,TRBJ1-1,CASSIQGPTEAFF,TGTGCCAGTAGTATCCAGGGTCCCACTGAAGCTTTCTTT
TRBV28,-,-,TRBJ2-7,CASSPHTSYEQYF,TGTGCCAGCAGTCCTCACACCTCCTACGAGCAGTACTTC
TRBV5-1,TRBD1,few,TRBJ1-2,CASSQRGTGYDGYTF,TGCGCCAGCAGCCAAAGAGGGACAGGGTATGATGGCTACACCTTC
TRBV21-1,-,-,TRBJ2-3,CASSKAPGPCPGTQYF,TGTGCCAGCAGCAAAGCCCCGGGCCCGTGCCCGGGTACGCAGTATTTT
TRBV7-2,TRBD1,-,TRBJ1-5,CASSFGQGRGNQPQHF,TGTGCCAGCAGCTTTGGACAGGGTAGAGGCAATCAGCCCCAGCATTTT
TRBV19,-,-,TRBJ1-1,CASSPYRADTEAFF,TGTGCCAGTAGTCCCTATCGGGCAGACACTGAAGCTTTCTTT
TRBV18,-,-,TRBJ2-5,CASSQRSSETQYF,TGTGCCAGCTCCCAGAGGTCATCCGAGACCCAGTACTTC
TRBV19,-,once,TRBJ2-5,CASSISTRGSETQYF,TGTGCCAGTAGTATCTCAACCCGGGGAAGCGAGACCCAGTACTTC
TRBV28,TRBD2,-,TRBJ2-2,CASSLGLAGEDGELFF,TGTGCCAGCAGTTTGGGACTAGCGGGAGAGGACGGGGAGCTGTTTTTT
TRBV7-2,-,-,TRBJ1-1,CASSLPGGGTEAFF,TGTGCCAGCAGCTTACCCGGGGGCGGAACTGAAGCTTTCTTT
TRBV14,TRBD1,-,TRBJ2-2,CASSQARGLLYTGELFF,TGTGCCAGCAGCCAAGCCAGGGGGCTATTGTACACCGGGGAGCTGTTTTTT
TRBV6-5,TRBD1,-,TRBJ1-2,CASLDIQDRGYGYTF,TGTGCCAGCCTAGATATTCAAGACAGGGGGTATGGCTACACCTTC
TRBV4-1,TRBD1,-,TRBJ1-2,CASRPTGVALNYGYTF,TGCGCCAGCAGGCCTACAGGGGTTGCGTTGAACTATGGCTACACCTTC
TRBV7-2,-,once,TRBJ2-3,CASSYQSTSTDTQYF,TGTGCCAGCAGTTACCAAAGTACTAGCACAGATACGCAGTATTTT
TRBV11-3,-,-,TRBJ2-2,CASRDRNTGELFF,TGTGCCAGCAGGGACCGGAACACCGGGGAGCTGTTTTTT
TRBV12-5,TRBD1,-,TRBJ1-2,CASGWSGQDKNYGYTF,TGTGCTAGTGGTTGGTCGGGACAGGACAAAAACTATGGCTACACCTTC
TRBV19,TRBD1,-,TRBJ2-7,CASTPAGGTYEQYF,TGTGCCAGTACCCCCGCAGGGGGCACATACGAGCAGTACTTC
TRBV25-1,TRBD1,once,TRBJ1-1,CASSSSAGQGGTNGEAFF,TGTGCCAGCAGTTCCTCCGCGGGACAGGGAGGGACCAACGGTGAAGCTTTCTTT
TRBV18,TRBD1,-,TRBJ2-7,CASSPAGQGSQQYF,TGTGCCAGCTCCCCGGCCGGACAGGGGTCCCAGCAGTACTTC
TRBV10-1,TRBD2,-,TRBJ2-1,CASSEGSGRFNEQFF,TGCGCCAGCAGTGAGGGAAGCGGGAGGTTCAATGAGCAGTTCTTC
TRBV4-1,TRBD2,once,TRBJ2-1,CASSQASGSSYNEQFF,TGCGCCAGCAGCCAAGCTAGCGGGAGCTCCTACAATGAGCAGTTCTTC
TRBV9,TRBD2,once,TRBJ2-7,CASSVAAGAYEQYF,TGTGCCAGCAGCGTAGCGGCGGGGGCCTACGAGCAGTACTTC
TRBV27,TRBD2,once,TRBJ2-1,CASSTTTGTSGDYYNEQFF,TGTGCCAGCAGTACCACGACCGGGACTAGCGGAGACTACTACAATGAGCAGTTCTTC
TRBV7-3,TRBD2,-,TRBJ2-7,CASSLSGLAPYEQYF,TGTGCCAGCAGCTTATCGGGACTAGCCCCCTACGAGCAGTACTTC
TRBV11-2,TRBD2,-,TRBJ2-3,CASSPGLATDTQYF,TGTGCCAGCAGCCCAGGACTAGCGACAGATACGCAGTATTTT
TRBV6-1,TRBD1,-,TRBJ1-2,CASSRDRGYGYTF,TGTGCCAGCAGTCGGGACAGGGGCTATGGCTACACCTTC
TRBV5-1,TRBD1,-,TRBJ2-5,CASSLDRGQETQYF,TGCGCCAGCAGCTTGGACAGGGGACAAGAGACCCAGTACTTC
TRBV5-1,-,-,TRBJ1-4,CASSLAGGGLNEKLFF,TGCGCCAGCAGCTTGGCAGGAGGGGGGCTCAATGAAAAACTGTTTTTT
TRBV5-1,-,few,TRBJ2-3,CASSSTATTDTQYF,TGCGCCAGCAGCTCGACAGCTACCACAGATACGCAGTATTTT
TRBV6-2/TRBV6-3,TRBD2,-,TRBJ2-7,CASSLPGGGPDEQYF,TGTGCCAGCAGTCTCCCGGGGGGAGGTCCGGACGAGCAGTACTTC
TRBV7-2,TRBD1,-,TRBJ2-7,CASSDTKALGTAYEQYF,TGTGCCAGCAGCGACACTAAAGCTCTCGGGACAGCTTACGAGCAGTACTTC
TRBV11-2,-,few,TRBJ1-5,CASSLGRLSNQPQHF,TGTGCCAGCAGCTTAGGGCGGCTTAGCAATCAGCCCCAGCATTTT
TRBV20-1,-,-,TRBJ2-5,CSASRWRGQQETQYF,TGCAGTGCTAGTCGTTGGAGGGGGCAACAAGAGACCCAGTACTTC
TRBV29-1,TRBD2,few,TRBJ2-1,CSVEGLAGTYNEQFF,TGCAGCGTTGAGGGACTAGCGGGGACTTACAATGAGCAGTTCTTC
TRBV19,-,-,TRBJ2-1,CASRPGPLNRNEQFF,TGTGCCAGTAGGCCAGGTCCCCTTAACAGGAATGAGCAGTTCTTC
TRBV6-5,-,-,TRBJ2-7,CASSYSDSYEQYF,TGTGCCAGCAGTTACTCGGACAGCTACGAGCAGTACTTC